The present T cell receptor beta chain was sequenced within a study of T cell repertoires in cytomegalovirus infection. MiXCR, applied by TCRdb to the reads, yields one record per CDR3 protein. The sample carries 200,000 to 250,000 distinct CDR3 sequences, about 23% recorded once. V dropped 3 bases and J dropped 12 bases, with 9 bases sitting between them. The CDR3 has 11 amino acids. This clonotype has a count of ten or more. This TCR came from a human donor in good health (CMV status not recorded). Some clones in this sample may be carry-over from other donors' samples. This chain links TRBV12-3 or TRBV12-4 with TRBJ2-1, with D maybe TRBD2 (6 bases). The specimen was CD8+ T cells from PBMCs. The CDR3 loop is CASSLEGPQFF. In DNA form, the CDR3 reads TGTGCCAGCAGTTTGGAGGGACCGCAGTTCTTC.